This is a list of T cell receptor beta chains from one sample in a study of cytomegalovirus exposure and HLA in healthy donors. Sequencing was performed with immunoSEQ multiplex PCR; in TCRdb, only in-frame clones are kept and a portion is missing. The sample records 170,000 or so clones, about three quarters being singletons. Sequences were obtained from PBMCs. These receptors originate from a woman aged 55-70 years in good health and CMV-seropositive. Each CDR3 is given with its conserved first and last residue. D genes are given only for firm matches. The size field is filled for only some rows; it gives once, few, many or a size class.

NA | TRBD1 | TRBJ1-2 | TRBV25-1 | CASSEWDSYGYTF | TGTGCCAGCAGTGAATGGGACAGCTATGGCTACACCTTC
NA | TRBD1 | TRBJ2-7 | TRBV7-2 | CASSLAGQGSNEQYF | TGTGCCAGCAGCTTAGCTGGACAGGGCTCCAACGAGCAGTACTTC
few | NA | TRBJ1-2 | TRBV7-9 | CSLGGGAPNYGYTF | TGTTCCTTAGGAGGGGGGGCCCCTAACTATGGCTACACCTTC
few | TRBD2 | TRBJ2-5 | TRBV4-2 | CASSQDRGTSVQETQYF | TGTGCCAGCAGCCAAGATCGGGGGACTAGCGTCCAAGAGACCCAGTACTTC
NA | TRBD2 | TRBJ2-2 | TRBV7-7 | CASTGGLAGTGELFF | TGTGCTAGCACCGGGGGACTAGCGGGAACCGGGGAGCTGTTTTTT
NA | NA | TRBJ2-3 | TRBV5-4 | CASSLPQTDTQYF | TGTGCCAGCAGCTTGCCACAGACAGATACGCAGTATTTT
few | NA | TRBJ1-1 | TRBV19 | CASSMRGGNTEAFF | TGTGCCAGTAGTATGAGAGGGGGAAACACTGAAGCTTTCTTT
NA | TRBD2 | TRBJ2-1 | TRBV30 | CAWSVAGGYYNEQFF | TGTGCCTGGAGTGTTGCCGGGGGGTACTACAATGAGCAGTTCTTC
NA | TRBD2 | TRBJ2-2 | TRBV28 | CASSSIAGAGTGELFF | TGTGCCAGCAGTTCGATAGCGGGAGCGGGAACCGGGGAGCTGTTTTTT
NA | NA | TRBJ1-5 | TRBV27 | CASSPDATPSGQPQHF | TGTGCCAGCAGCCCCGATGCGACTCCTTCGGGTCAGCCCCAGCATTTT
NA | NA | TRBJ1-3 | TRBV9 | CASSDRVSGNTIYF | TGTGCCAGCAGCGACAGGGTGTCTGGAAACACCATATATTTT
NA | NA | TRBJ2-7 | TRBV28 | CASSFSGSSYEQYF | TGTGCCAGCAGTTTTTCAGGTAGCTCCTACGAGCAGTACTTC
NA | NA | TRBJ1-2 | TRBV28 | CASSLGGGNYGYTF | TGTGCCAGCAGTTTGGGGGGGGGAAACTATGGCTACACCTTC
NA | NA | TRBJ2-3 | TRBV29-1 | CSAGGPGADTQYF | TGCAGCGCCGGGGGTCCGGGAGCAGATACGCAGTATTTT
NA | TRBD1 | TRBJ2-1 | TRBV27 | CASSLGGQGWYNEQFF | TGTGCCAGCAGTTTAGGCGGACAGGGTTGGTACAATGAGCAGTTCTTC
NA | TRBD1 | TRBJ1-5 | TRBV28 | CASRGRGQGTQPQHF | TGTGCCAGCAGGGGTCGAGGACAGGGTACTCAGCCCCAGCATTTT
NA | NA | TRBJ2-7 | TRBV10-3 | CAISETVLAGDEQYF | TGTGCCATCAGTGAGACGGTTCTAGCTGGCGACGAGCAGTACTTC
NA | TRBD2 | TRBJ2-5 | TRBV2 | CASSEGMASGFQETQYF | TGTGCCAGCAGTGAAGGGATGGCTAGCGGGTTCCAAGAGACCCAGTACTTC
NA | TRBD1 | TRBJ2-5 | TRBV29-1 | CSVLRTGETQYF | TGCAGCGTCCTTCGGACAGGAGAGACCCAGTACTTC
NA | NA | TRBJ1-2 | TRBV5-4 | CASSLRDTGSGYTF | TGTGCCAGCAGCTTGCGGGACACCGGTAGTGGCTACACCTTC
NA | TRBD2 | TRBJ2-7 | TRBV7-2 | CASSLAGLVGYEQYF | TGTGCCAGCAGCTTAGCTGGACTAGTCGGTTACGAGCAGTACTTC
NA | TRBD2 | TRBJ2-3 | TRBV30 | CAWSAGGARTDTQYF | TGTGCCTGGAGTGCCGGGGGGGCCCGCACAGATACGCAGTATTTT
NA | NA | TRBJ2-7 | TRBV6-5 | CASSFGGPYEQYF | TGTGCCAGCAGTTTTGGGGGCCCTTACGAGCAGTACTTC
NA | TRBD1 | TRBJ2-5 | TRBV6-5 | CASRPTGDETQYF | TGTGCCAGCAGACCGACAGGGGACGAGACCCAGTACTTC
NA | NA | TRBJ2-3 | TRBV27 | CASSLYLGRIDTQYF | TGTGCCAGCAGTTTATATCTAGGGAGAATAGATACGCAGTATTTT
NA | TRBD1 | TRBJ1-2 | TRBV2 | CASSGTGFPGYGYTF | TGTGCCAGCAGCGGGACAGGGTTCCCGGGGTATGGCTACACCTTC
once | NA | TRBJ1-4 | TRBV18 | CASSRQQGSATNEKLFF | TGTGCCAGCTCACGCCAACAGGGTTCGGCAACTAATGAAAAACTGTTTTTT
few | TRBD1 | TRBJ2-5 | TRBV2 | CASKPSGGGYQETQYF | TGTGCCAGCAAACCCTCAGGGGGCGGGTACCAAGAGACCCAGTACTTC
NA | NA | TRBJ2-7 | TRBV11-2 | CASSPALAVQYF | TGTGCCAGCAGTCCCGCGTTAGCAGTGCAGTACTTC
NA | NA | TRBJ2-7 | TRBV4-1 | CASSPPARAGLEQYF | TGCGCCAGCAGCCCTCCGGCGCGGGCGGGTTTGGAGCAGTACTTC
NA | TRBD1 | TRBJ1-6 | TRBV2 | CASSAGTGKESPLHF | TGTGCCAGCAGCGCCGGGACAGGGAAGGAATCACCCCTCCACTTT
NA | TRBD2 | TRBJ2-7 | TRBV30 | CACHGLAGYPSYEQYF | TGTGCCTGTCACGGACTAGCGGGGTACCCCTCCTACGAGCAGTACTTC
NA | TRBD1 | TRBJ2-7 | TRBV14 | CASSQLPPGQAGSEQYF | TGTGCCAGCAGCCAACTCCCACCGGGACAGGCGGGATCCGAGCAGTACTTC
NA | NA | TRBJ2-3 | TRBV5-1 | CASSLEVREERSTDTQYF | TGCGCCAGCAGCTTGGAAGTGAGAGAGGAGCGGAGCACAGATACGCAGTATTTT
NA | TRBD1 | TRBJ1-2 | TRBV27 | CASSLKRQGSNYGYTF | TGTGCCAGCAGTTTAAAAAGACAGGGGTCTAACTATGGCTACACCTTC
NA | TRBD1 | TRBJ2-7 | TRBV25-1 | CASRTTGKAYEQYF | TGTGCCAGCAGAACGACAGGGAAGGCCTACGAGCAGTACTTC
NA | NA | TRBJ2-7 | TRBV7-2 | CASSMTGHNYEQYF | TGTGCCAGCAGCATGACGGGACACAACTACGAGCAGTACTTC
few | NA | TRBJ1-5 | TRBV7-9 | CASSDTRGGGLGNQPQHF | TGTGCCAGCAGCGACACCCGAGGGGGGGGTTTGGGCAATCAGCCCCAGCATTTT
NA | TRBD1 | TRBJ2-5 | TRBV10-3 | CAISWTGAETQYF | TGTGCCATCAGTTGGACAGGGGCAGAGACCCAGTACTTC
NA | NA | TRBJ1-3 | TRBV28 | CASSKLGSGNTIYF | TGTGCCAGCAGTAAATTAGGGAGCGGAAACACCATATATTTT
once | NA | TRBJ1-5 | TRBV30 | CAWSPGRNQPQHF | TGTGCCTGGAGTCCAGGGCGCAATCAGCCCCAGCATTTT
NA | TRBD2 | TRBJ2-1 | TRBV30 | CAWSTDLAGAYNEQFF | TGTGCCTGGAGTACAGATTTAGCGGGAGCATACAATGAGCAGTTCTTC
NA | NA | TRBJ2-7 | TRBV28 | CASSLGGAWNEQYF | TGTGCCAGCAGTTTAGGAGGCGCGTGGAACGAGCAGTACTTC
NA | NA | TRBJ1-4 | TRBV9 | CASSVAGSITNEKLFF | TGTGCCAGCAGCGTAGCTGGGAGTATAACTAATGAAAAACTGTTTTTT
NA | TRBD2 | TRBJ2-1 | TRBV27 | CASSSVAGGREQFF | TGTGCCAGCAGTTCAGTTGCGGGGGGGCGTGAGCAGTTCTTC
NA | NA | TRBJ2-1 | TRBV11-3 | CASSLVRGSNEQFF | TGTGCCAGCAGCTTAGTACGGGGGTCCAATGAGCAGTTCTTC
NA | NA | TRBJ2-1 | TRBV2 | CASSDETGSYNEQFF | TGTGCCAGCAGTGATGAGACAGGATCCTACAATGAGCAGTTCTTC
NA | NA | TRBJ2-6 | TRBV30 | CAWSVGFSGANGLTF | TGTGCCTGGAGTGTCGGGTTCTCTGGGGCCAACGGCCTGACTTTC
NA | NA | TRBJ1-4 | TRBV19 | CASNSPGGVSEKLFF | TGTGCCAGTAACTCCCCGGGGGGAGTATCGGAAAAACTGTTTTTT
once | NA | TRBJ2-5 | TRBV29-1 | CSETPLARETQYF | TGCAGCGAAACTCCACTAGCTCGGGAGACCCAGTACTTC